Shown below are 17 T cell receptor beta chains from a single sample sequenced in a study of T cell changes during pregnancy in multiple sclerosis. Clones were sequenced by immunoSEQ multiplex PCR, and TCRdb holds only the in-frame ones, with some missing. The data contain approximately 23,000 clones, roughly 90% of them singletons. The specimen was CD4+ T cells from peripheral blood mononuclear cells, collected after pregnancy. These receptor sequences come from a female donor in good health, enrolled as a control in a pregnancy study.

V is TRBV5-8 and J is TRBJ1-2, with D possibly TRBD1 on 5 matching bases. V lost 1 base and J 5 bases, leaving 12 bases between the germline ends. Germline values: CDR1 SGHTS, CDR2 YDEGEE. The CDR3 sequence is 14 residues long. This CDR3 is CASSLKQERYGYTF. CDR3 nucleotide sequence: TGTGCCAGCAGCTTGAAACAGGAGCGATATGGCTACACCTTC.

The chain uses TRBV11-3 and TRBJ2-3; the match to TRBD2 covers 8 bases. Per germline, CDR1 SGHNT and CDR2 YENEEA. The CDR3 length is 14 residues. With 5 bases clipped from V and 0 bases from J, the junction kept 1 base outside the gene matches. The CDR3 DNA reads as TGTGCCAGCAGCCCGGGGGGGAGCACAGATACGCAGTATTTT. It specifies CASSPGGSTDTQYF.

In this sample, this clone turned up once. V gene TRBV15 combines with J gene TRBJ1-6, with 7 nucleotides matching TRBD1. This CDR3 comprises 14 residues. Germline lookup yields CDR1 LNHNV and CDR2 YYDKDF (reference sequence). J lost 5 bases, V lost 8 bases, and 6 bases had no gene match. The CDR3, as DNA: TGTGCCACCGGTAGGACAGGCCATAATTCACCCCTCCACTTT. Protein product: CATGRTGHNSPLHF.

The chain links TRBV5-1 to TRBJ2-3; 12 positions match TRBD2. Germline CDR1 and CDR2: SGHRS and YFSETQ. The CDR3 consists of 17 residues. J gave up 2 bases and V 4 bases, and 8 bases lay outside the gene matches. The CDR3 spells CASSAGGLAGDTDTQYF. CDR3 coding DNA: TGCGCCAGCAGCGCGGGGGGACTAGCGGGCGACACAGATACGCAGTATTTT.

The J gene is TRBJ2-6, the V gene TRBV5-1; D gene unclear. Germline assignment: CDR1 SGHRS and CDR2 YFSETQ. V gave up 4 bases and J gave up 0 bases, with 11 bases separating them. CDR3 size: 16 residues. CDR3 DNA: TGCGCCAGCAGCCGGGTTCTTTACTCTGGGGCCAACGTCCTGACTTTC. Translation: CASSRVLYSGANVLTF.

This rearrangement joins TRBV5-5 to TRBJ1-1, with D perhaps TRBD1 (6 bases). Looked up from germline, CDR1 is SGHKS and CDR2 is YYEKEE (reference sequence). The CDR3 is 15 amino acids. Trimming removed 0 bases at V and 0 bases at J, with 9 bases between. In nucleotides, the CDR3 is TGTGCCAGCAGCTTGGGGGCAGGGGTGAACACTGAAGCTTTCTTT. Translation: CASSLGAGVNTEAFF.

The V and J genes are TRBV15 and TRBJ2-2; 14 bases agree with TRBD2. The CDR3 contains 19 residues. From germline, CDR1 is LNHNV and CDR2 YYDKDF (reference sequence). The J segment lost 1 base and the V segment lost 2 bases, leaving 6 bases of the junction unmatched. The chain's CDR3 is CATSRPPGLAGENTGELFF. In nucleotides, the CDR3 is TGTGCCACCAGCAGACCCCCGGGACTAGCGGGGGAGAACACCGGGGAGCTGTTTTTT.

CDR3 loop: CASSYTGTASADTQYF. The DNA of the CDR3 is TGTGCCAGCAGCTACACGGGGACAGCCAGCGCAGATACGCAGTATTTT. The rearrangement links TRBV28 to TRBJ2-3; 7 bases are a match to TRBD1. The V gene's germline CDR1 is MDHEN and CDR2 SYDVKM. The CDR3 has 16 residues. Trimming cost V 6 bases and J 4 bases; bases outside gene matches: 13. The full variable domain, in which reference TRBV28 and TRBJ2-3 provide the parts outside the CDR3, is DVKVTQSSRYLVKRTGEKVFLECVQDMDHENMFWYRQDPGLGLRLIYFSYDVKMKEKGDIPEGYSVSREKKERFSLILESASTNQTSMYLCASSYTGTASADTQYFGPGTRLTVL.

J is TRBJ2-1 and V is TRBV5-1, with D possibly matching TRBD2 (7 bases). This CDR3 comprises 15 residues. Germline V lookup: CDR1 SGHRS, CDR2 YFSETQ. V lost 4 bases and J 5 bases, leaving 16 bases between the germline ends. CDR3 coding DNA: TGCGCCAGCAGCACGGCTGGCGGGGGCGACAATGAGCAGTTCTTC. Its protein is CASSTAGGGDNEQFF.

The count of this clone is one. This chain connects TRBV29-1 to TRBJ2-5, with 8 nucleotides matching TRBD2. Germline CDR1 reads SQVTM; CDR2 reads ANQGSEA. The J segment lost 4 bases and the V segment lost 4 bases, leaving 5 bases of the junction unmatched. CDR3 length equals 13 residues. CDR3 coding DNA: TGCAGCGTTGTACGGGGGGGCGGAGAGACCCAGTACTTC. As protein: CSVVRGGGETQYF.

This chain's CDR3 is CASSSGQPRHTQYF. The CDR3 DNA reads as TGTGCCAGCAGCTCCGGACAGCCACGCCATACGCAGTATTTT. The V gene is TRBV7-2, the J gene TRBJ2-3; tentatively, D is TRBD1 (6 bases). This CDR3 has 14 residues. Per germline, CDR1 SGHTA and CDR2 FQGNSA. V was pared by 4 bases and J by 7 bases, with 15 bases between.

The count of this clone is one. CDR3 nucleotide sequence: TGTGCCAGCAGCCCACAGGGTTTTCCTGGGGCCAACGTCCTGACTTTC. Translated, it gives CASSPQGFPGANVLTF. The gene calls are TRBV28 and TRBJ2-6; a possible D gene is TRBD1 (6 bases). The germline V gene has CDR1 MDHEN and CDR2 SYDVKM. Trimming took 6 bases from V and 2 from J, leaving 14 bases between them. The CDR3 contains 16 residues. The full variable domain, rest sourced from reference TRBV28 and TRBJ2-6, is DVKVTQSSRYLVKRTGEKVFLECVQDMDHENMFWYRQDPGLGLRLIYFSYDVKMKEKGDIPEGYSVSREKKERFSLILESASTNQTSMYLCASSPQGFPGANVLTFGAGSRLTVL.

The chain joins TRBV29-1 to TRBJ2-3; D gene unclear. CDR3 size: 12 residues. Per germline, CDR1 SQVTM and CDR2 ANQGSEA. Trimming removed 4 bases at V and 5 bases at J, with 10 bases between. This CDR3 reads CSVGPGIDTQYF. CDR3 nucleotides: TGCAGCGTTGGACCAGGCATAGATACGCAGTATTTT.

This chain joins TRBV5-1 and TRBJ2-3; D unresolved. Trimming pared 8 bases from V and 4 bases from J, leaving 11 bases between. The CDR3 has 12 residues. CDR1 and CDR2 from the germline V gene are SGHRS and YFSETQ. Written as DNA, the CDR3 is TGCGCCAGTAAACTTGAGGCAGATACGCAGTATTTT. This sequence encodes CASKLEADTQYF.

V and J are TRBV11-2 and TRBJ1-3; the match to TRBD1 covers 8 bases. J was trimmed by 0 bases and V by 7 bases; bases with no gene match: 8. Germline-derived CDR1 and CDR2 are SGHAT and FQNNGV. The CDR3 has 16 amino acids. The CDR3 coding sequence is TGTGCCAGCATACGGACAGGGTCTGCCTCTGGAAACACCATATATTTT. The encoded protein is CASIRTGSASGNTIYF.

This clone is a singleton in its sample. The chain has TRBV4-1 and TRBJ2-7; D not resolved. Germline CDR1 and CDR2: MGHRA and YSYEKL. V was clipped by 1 base and J by 6 bases, with 13 bases between them. CDR3 length equals 14 residues. Here the CDR3 DNA reads TGCGCCAGCAGCCAAGGTCCAGCTTCGGGCGAGCAGTACTTC. It translates to CASSQGPASGEQYF.

The gene calls are TRBV2 and TRBJ2-7; D is unresolved. V dropped 6 bases and J dropped 2 bases, with 11 bases sitting between them. The CDR3 extends over 13 amino acids. Germline V gene sequence: CDR1 SNHLY, CDR2 FYNNEI. The CDR3 sequence is CASSPDSTYEQYF. The CDR3 DNA sequence: TGTGCCAGCAGCCCCGACTCAACCTACGAGCAGTACTTC.